This T cell receptor (beta chain) was identified during a study of blood T cell repertoires in COVID-19. About the study: Spain, Italy and the United States supplied samples that represented acute and convalescent COVID-19. T cells, B-cell-depleted T cells, or PBMCs provided the cDNA or gDNA that served as material.

Repertoires were generated with immunoSEQ multiplex PCR, while TCRdb's copy carries only in-frame clones and drops some. This sample yields tens of thousands of clones, of which 80% to 90% are seen a single time; about 8.1% belongs to the top ten. Sequences were obtained from peripheral blood. The clonotype comes from a man aged 45-65 years with active COVID-19.

The CDR3 reads CASTRQTNTEAFF. CDR3 in DNA: TGTGCCAGCACCCGACAGACTAACACTGAAGCTTTCTTT. This chain joins TRBV12-3 or TRBV12-4 and TRBJ1-1; D may be TRBD1 (5 bases). The CDR3 is made up of 13 amino acids. V lost 7 bases and J lost 2, with 11 bases in between.